This entry concerns a single TCR beta chain. Its antigen remains unidentified. Since no conserved phenylalanine or tryptophan closes the CDR3, a read error is the likely cause. It is unclear where the CDR3 begins or ends on the DNA, so no DNA is shown, and the CDR3 is as TCRdb lists it. The sample comes from a study of T cells in Graves' hyperthyroidism and ophthalmopathy. Study-wide results and limits: Most thyroid clonotypes with frequency above 0.001 were detected in blood.

Regions amplified from RNA transcripts were the TCR beta CDR3 regions. The HTBI set primed first-round TCR CDR3 RT-PCR. Via MiXCR, TCRdb re-called the multiplex PCR reads, giving one row per CDR3 protein. The sample lists about 660,000 distinct CDR3 sequences; less than 45% were seen once. The TCR was taken from an adult man with Graves' disease, either hyperthyroidism or ophthalmopathy (not recorded which). The sequenced sample was peripheral blood or thyroid tissue (not recorded which).

CDR3 sequence reads: CAISETRGM. The chain joins TRBV10-3 to TRBJ2-2. Germline CDR1 is ENHRY and CDR2 is SYGVKD. The CDR3 extends over 9 residues, inclusive of both ends.